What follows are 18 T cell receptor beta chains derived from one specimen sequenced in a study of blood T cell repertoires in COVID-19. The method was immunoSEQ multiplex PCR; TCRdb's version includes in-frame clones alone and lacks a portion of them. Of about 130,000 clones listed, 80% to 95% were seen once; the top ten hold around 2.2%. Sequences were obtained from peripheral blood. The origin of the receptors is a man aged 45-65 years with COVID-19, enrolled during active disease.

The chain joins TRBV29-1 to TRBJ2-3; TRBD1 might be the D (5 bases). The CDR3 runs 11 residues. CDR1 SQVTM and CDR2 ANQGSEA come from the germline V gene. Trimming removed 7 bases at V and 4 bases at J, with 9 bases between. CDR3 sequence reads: CSAAGPDTQYF. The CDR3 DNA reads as TGCAGCGCAGCAGGGCCAGATACGCAGTATTTT.

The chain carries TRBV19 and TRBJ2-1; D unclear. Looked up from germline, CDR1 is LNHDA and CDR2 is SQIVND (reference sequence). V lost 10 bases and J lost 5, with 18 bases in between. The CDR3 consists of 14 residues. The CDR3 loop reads CATRSSVFDNEQFF. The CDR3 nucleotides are TGTGCCACCCGTTCCTCCGTTTTCGACAATGAGCAGTTCTTC.

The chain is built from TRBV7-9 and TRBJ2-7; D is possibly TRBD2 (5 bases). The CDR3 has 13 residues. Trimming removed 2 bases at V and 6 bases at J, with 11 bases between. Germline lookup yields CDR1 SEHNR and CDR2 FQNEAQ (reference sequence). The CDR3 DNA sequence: TGTGCCAGCAGCTTATACGGGGAAAGCGAGCAGTACTTC. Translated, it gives CASSLYGESEQYF.

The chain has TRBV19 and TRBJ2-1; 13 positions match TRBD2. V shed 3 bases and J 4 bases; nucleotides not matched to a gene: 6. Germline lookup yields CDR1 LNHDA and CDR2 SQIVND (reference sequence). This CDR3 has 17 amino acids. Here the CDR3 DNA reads TGTGCCAGTAGTATTACTAGCGGGAGGGCCCTATACAATGAGCAGTTCTTC. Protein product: CASSITSGRALYNEQFF.

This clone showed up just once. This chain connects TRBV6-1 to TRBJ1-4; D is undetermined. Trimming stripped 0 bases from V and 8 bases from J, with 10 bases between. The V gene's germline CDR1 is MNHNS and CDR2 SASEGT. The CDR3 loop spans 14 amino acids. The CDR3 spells CASSEAGEGEKLFF. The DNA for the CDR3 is TGTGCCAGCAGTGAAGCTGGGGAGGGAGAAAAACTGTTTTTT.

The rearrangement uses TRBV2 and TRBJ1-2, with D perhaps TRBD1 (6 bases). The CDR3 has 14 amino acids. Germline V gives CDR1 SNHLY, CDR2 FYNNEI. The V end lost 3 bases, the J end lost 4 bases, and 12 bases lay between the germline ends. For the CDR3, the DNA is TGTGCCAGCAGTGAGGGACAAATCATCTATGGCTACACCTTC. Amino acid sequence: CASSEGQIIYGYTF.

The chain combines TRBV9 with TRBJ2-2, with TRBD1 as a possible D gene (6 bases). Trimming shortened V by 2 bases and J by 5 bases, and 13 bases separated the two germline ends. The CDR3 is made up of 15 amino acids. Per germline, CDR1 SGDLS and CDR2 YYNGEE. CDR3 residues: CASSVETGWTGELFF. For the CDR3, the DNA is TGTGCCAGCAGCGTCGAGACAGGATGGACCGGGGAGCTGTTTTTT.

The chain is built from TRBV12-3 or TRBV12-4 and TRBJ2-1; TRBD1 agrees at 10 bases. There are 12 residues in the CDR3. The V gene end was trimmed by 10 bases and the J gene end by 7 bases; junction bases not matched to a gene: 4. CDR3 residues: CATVGQGNEQFF. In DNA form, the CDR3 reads TGTGCCACCGTGGGACAGGGGAATGAGCAGTTCTTC.

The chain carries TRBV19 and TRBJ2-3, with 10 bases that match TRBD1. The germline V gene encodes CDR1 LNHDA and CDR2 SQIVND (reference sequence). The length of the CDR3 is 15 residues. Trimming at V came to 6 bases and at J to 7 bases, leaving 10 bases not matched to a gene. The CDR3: CASSHRDRGLNTQYF. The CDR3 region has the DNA TGTGCCAGTAGCCACCGGGACAGGGGCCTCAATACGCAGTATTTT.

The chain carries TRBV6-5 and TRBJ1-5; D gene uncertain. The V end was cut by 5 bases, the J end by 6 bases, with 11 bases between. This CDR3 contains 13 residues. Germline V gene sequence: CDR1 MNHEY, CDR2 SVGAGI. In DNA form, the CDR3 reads TGTGCCAGCAGTCCCCTACGGAGTCAGCCCCAGCATTTT. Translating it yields CASSPLRSQPQHF.

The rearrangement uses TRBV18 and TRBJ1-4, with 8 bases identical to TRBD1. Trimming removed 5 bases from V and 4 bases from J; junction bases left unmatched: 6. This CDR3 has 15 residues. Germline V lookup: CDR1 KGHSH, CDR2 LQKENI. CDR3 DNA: TGTGCCAGCTCATCCGGGACAGGAAATAATGAAAAACTGTTTTTT. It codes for CASSSGTGNNEKLFF.

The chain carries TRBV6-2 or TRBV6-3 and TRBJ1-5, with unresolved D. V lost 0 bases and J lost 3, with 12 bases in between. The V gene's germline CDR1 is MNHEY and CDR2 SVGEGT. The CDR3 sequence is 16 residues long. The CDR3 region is CASSYSRYRDNQPQHF. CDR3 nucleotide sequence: TGTGCCAGCAGTTACTCGAGATACAGAGACAATCAGCCCCAGCATTTT.

CDR3 coding DNA: TGCGCCACCCGACCAGCAAGGACTAGCGGGAGAGCAAATGAGCAGTTCTTC. This encodes CATRPARTSGRANEQFF. This rearrangement joins TRBV10-1 to TRBJ2-1, with TRBD2 identical over 13 bases. Per the germline V gene, CDR1 is WNHNN and CDR2 is SYGVQD (reference sequence). This CDR3 comprises 17 residues. The J segment lost 7 bases and the V segment lost 10 bases, leaving 16 bases of the junction unmatched.

The CDR3 sequence is CASSPGTVYGYTF. The DNA of the CDR3 is TGTGCCAGCAGCCCCGGGACAGTCTATGGCTACACCTTC. The V and J genes are TRBV25-1 and TRBJ1-2, with 7 bases matching TRBD1. Germline assignment: CDR1 MGHDK and CDR2 SYGVNS. V was pared by 6 bases and J by 4 bases, with 5 bases of the junction left unmatched. The CDR3 runs to 13 residues.

DNA for the CDR3: TGTGCCAGTAGTCGGACAGGGAATGGTCTCTACGAGCAGTACTTC. This gives the protein CASSRTGNGLYEQYF. The chain combines TRBV19 with TRBJ2-7; 8 bases match TRBD1. Trimming removed 5 bases from V and 3 bases from J; junction bases left unmatched: 9. Germline V CDR1 and CDR2: LNHDA, SQIVND (reference sequence). The CDR3 consists of 15 residues.

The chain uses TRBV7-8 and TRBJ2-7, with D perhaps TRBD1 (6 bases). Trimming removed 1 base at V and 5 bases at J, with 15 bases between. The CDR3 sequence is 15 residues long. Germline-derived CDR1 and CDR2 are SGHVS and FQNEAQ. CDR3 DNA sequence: TGTGCCAGCAGCTTAGTGATCAGGGGTTTGGACGAGCAGTACTTC. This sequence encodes CASSLVIRGLDEQYF.

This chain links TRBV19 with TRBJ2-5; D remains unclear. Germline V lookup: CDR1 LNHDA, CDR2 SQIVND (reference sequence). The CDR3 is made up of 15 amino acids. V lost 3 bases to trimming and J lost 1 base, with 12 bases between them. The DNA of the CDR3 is TGTGCCAGTAGTATCTCTTACCCCGGCCAAGAGACCCAGTACTTC. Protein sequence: CASSISYPGQETQYF.

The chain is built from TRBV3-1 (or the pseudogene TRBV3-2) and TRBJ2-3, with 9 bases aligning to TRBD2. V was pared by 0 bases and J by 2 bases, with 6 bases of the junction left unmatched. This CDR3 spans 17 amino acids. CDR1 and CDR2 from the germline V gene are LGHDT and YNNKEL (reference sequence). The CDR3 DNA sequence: TGTGCCAGCAGCCAAGACGGTGGCGGGAGGGACACAGATACGCAGTATTTT. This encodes CASSQDGGGRDTDTQYF.